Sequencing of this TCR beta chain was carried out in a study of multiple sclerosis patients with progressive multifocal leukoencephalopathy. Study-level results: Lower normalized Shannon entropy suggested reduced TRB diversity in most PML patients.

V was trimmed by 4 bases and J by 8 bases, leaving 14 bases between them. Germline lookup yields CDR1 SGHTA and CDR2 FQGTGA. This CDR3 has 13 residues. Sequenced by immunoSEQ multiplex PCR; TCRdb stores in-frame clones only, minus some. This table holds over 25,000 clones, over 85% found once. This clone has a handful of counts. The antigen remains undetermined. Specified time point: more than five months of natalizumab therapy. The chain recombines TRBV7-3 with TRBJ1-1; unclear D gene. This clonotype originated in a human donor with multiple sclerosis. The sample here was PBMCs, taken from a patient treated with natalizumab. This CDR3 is CASSSPSTGEAFF. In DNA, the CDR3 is TGTGCCAGCAGCTCCCCGTCCACCGGGGAAGCTTTCTTT.